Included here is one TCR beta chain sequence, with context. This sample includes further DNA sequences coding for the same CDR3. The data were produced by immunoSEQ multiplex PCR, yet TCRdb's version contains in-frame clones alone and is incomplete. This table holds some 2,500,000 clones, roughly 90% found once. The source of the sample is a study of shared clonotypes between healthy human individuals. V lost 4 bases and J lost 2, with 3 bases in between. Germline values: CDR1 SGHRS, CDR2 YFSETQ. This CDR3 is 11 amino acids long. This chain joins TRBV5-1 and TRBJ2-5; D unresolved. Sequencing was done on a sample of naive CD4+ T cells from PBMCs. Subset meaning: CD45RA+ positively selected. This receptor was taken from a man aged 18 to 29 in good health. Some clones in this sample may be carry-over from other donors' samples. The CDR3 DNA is TGCGCCAGCAGCGGTCAAGAGACCCAGTACTTC. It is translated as CASSGQETQYF. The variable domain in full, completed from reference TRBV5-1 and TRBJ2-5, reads KAGVTQTPRYLIKTRGQQVTLSCSPISGHRSVSWYQQTPGQGLQFLFEYFSETQRNKGNFPGRFSGRQFSNSRSEMNVSTLELGDSALYLCASSGQETQYFGPGTRLLVL.